The entry below gives a single T cell receptor (beta chain) sequence along with its context. This entry comes from a study of T cell changes during pregnancy in multiple sclerosis. V lost 7 bases and J lost 5, with 12 bases in between. CDR3 length: 13 residues. The V gene's germline CDR1 is LNHDA and CDR2 SQIVND (reference sequence). Assay used: immunoSEQ multiplex PCR; TCRdb lists only in-frame clones, some missing. This sample has some 56,000 clones; approximately 90% occur once, and the top ten carry about 0.6%. The source of this sequence is a female donor with multiple sclerosis, enrolled in a pregnancy study. The chain joins TRBV19 to TRBJ1-5; a weak D match, TRBD1 (6 bases). Sequences were derived from CD4+ T cells from peripheral blood mononuclear cells, sampled after pregnancy. The CDR3 DNA is TGTGCCAGTACCATCAGGGGCTATCAGCCCCAGCATTTT. Protein sequence: CASTIRGYQPQHF.